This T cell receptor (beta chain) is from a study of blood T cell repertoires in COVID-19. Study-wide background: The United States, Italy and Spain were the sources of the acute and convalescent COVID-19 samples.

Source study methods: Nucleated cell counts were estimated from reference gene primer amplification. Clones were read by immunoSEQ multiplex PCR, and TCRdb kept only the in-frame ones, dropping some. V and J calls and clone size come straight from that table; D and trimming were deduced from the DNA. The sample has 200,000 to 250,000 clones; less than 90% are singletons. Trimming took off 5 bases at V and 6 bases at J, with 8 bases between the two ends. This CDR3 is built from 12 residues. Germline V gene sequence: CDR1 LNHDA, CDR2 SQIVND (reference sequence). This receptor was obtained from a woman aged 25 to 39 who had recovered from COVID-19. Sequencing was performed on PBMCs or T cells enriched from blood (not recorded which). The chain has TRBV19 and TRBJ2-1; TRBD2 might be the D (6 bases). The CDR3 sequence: CASSWRANEQFF. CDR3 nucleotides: TGTGCCAGTAGTTGGAGGGCCAATGAGCAGTTCTTC. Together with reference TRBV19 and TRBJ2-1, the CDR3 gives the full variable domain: DGGITQSPKYLFRKEGQNVTLSCEQNLNHDAMYWYRQDPGQGLRLIYYSQIVNDFQKGDIAEGYSVSREKKESFPLTVTSAQKNPTAFYLCASSWRANEQFFGPGTRLTVL.